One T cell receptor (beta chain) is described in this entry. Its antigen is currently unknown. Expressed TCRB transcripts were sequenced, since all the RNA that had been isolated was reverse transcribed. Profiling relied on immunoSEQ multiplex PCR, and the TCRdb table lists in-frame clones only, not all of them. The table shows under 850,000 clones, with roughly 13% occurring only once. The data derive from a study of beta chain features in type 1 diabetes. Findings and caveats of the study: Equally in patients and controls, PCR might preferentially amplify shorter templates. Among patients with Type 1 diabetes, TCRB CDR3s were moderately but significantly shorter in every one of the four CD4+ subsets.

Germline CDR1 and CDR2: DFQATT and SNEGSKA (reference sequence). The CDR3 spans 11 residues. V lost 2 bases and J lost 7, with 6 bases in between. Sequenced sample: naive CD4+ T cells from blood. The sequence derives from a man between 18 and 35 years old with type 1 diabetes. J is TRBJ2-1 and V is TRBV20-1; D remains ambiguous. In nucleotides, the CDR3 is TGCAGTGCTAGAAGACGTAATGAGCAGTTCTTC. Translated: CSARRRNEQFF.